The text below deals with one T cell receptor beta chain. Its antigen is not identified. A history of autoimmune disease or systemic immunosuppression excluded patients. The entry originates in a study of OX40 agonist ivuxolimab in advanced cancers. This table comes from immunoSEQ multiplex PCR, and its TCRdb copy is limited to in-frame clones, with some not included. The sample includes tens of thousands of clones, 85% to 95% seen only once; the top ten take approximately 14%. The CDR3 sequence is 16 residues long. Germline CDR1 is SGHDN and CDR2 is FVKESK. V lost 0 bases and J 0 bases, leaving 9 bases between the germline ends. Study conclusions and caveats: The investigators did not determine what antigen specificity the expanded peripheral T cells had.

This receptor was taken from an adult with an advanced solid tumor such as melanoma, head and neck, liver or kidney cancer. The input for sequencing was CD4+ or CD8+ T cells sorted from blood, taken in a trial of the OX40 agonist ivuxolimab. J is TRBJ2-4 and V is TRBV14; no clear D. The CDR3 sequence is CASSQDASLAKNIQYF. The CDR3 nucleotides are TGTGCCAGCAGCCAAGATGCGAGTCTAGCCAAAAACATTCAGTACTTC.